Listed here are 29 T cell receptor beta chains from one sample, sequenced in a study of early T cells in non-severe SARS-CoV-2 infection. Each CDR3 protein gets one entry after TCRdb re-called the 5' RACE reads with MiXCR. The sample has approximately 75,000 distinct CDR3 sequences; 3.5% to 6% are singletons. Material: whole blood, obtained at baseline. Every receptor here comes from an adult who was a healthcare worker with PCR-confirmed SARS-CoV-2 infection or an uninfected control (not recorded which). The donor label of this sample is uncertain.

In its sample, this clonotype was seen a few times. V usage is TRBV9 and J usage is TRBJ2-7; D is undetermined. Germline V CDR1 and CDR2: SGDLS, YYNGEE. This CDR3 comprises 14 residues. The V end was cut by 1 base, the J end by 0 bases, with 8 bases between. This chain's CDR3 is CASSVSEASYEQYF. CDR3 in DNA: TGTGCCAGCAGCGTAAGCGAGGCCTCCTACGAGCAGTACTTC.

The chain couples TRBV19 to TRBJ1-4, with a weak D call TRBD1 (5 bases). This CDR3 is 15 amino acids long. Trimming pared 7 bases from V and 0 bases from J, leaving 12 bases between. The V gene's germline CDR1 is LNHDA and CDR2 SQIVND (reference sequence). The CDR3, as DNA: TGTGCCAGTACCGGCGGGACCTCAACTAATGAAAAACTGTTTTTT. Amino acid sequence: CASTGGTSTNEKLFF.

This clonotype came up a few times. The V gene is TRBV3-1, the J gene TRBJ2-3; D is undetermined. The CDR3 is 12 amino acids. Germline CDR1 reads LGHDT; CDR2 reads YNNKEL (reference sequence). V was cut by 1 base and J by 8 bases, with 7 bases left in between. The CDR3 is CASSQGWGTQYF. CDR3 nucleotides: TGTGCCAGCAGCCAAGGTTGGGGTACGCAGTATTTT.

This clonotype was detected only a few times. The chain uses TRBV7-2 and TRBJ2-3; weak D call: TRBD2 (6 bases). This CDR3 has 13 amino acids. The V end was cut by 4 bases, the J end by 6 bases, with 11 bases between. CDR1 is SGHTA and CDR2 is FQGNSA in the germline V gene. The CDR3 bases are TGTGCCAGCAGCTGGGGGACTTCCGATACGCAGTATTTT. It yields the protein CASSWGTSDTQYF.

This clonotype was seen repeatedly, ten times or more. This chain uses TRBV28 with TRBJ2-7; weak D call: TRBD1 (5 bases). V was clipped by 3 bases and J by 11 bases, with 17 bases between them. CDR3 size: 13 residues. Germline-derived CDR1 and CDR2 are MDHEN and SYDVKM. This CDR3 reads CASSFWTPKREYF. The CDR3 bases are TGTGCCAGCAGTTTTTGGACACCTAAAAGGGAGTACTTC.

By sample fraction, this clonotype is medium-sized. This chain uses TRBV20-1 with TRBJ2-7; D possibly corresponds to TRBD2 (7 bases). The CDR3 spans 16 residues. V was cut by 6 bases and J by 4 bases, with 25 bases left in between. The V gene's germline CDR1 is DFQATT and CDR2 SNEGSKA (reference sequence). The CDR3, as DNA: TGCAGTGCCAGAAGGGAGGGACATACCTGGGGATACGAGCAGTACTTC. This gives the protein CSARREGHTWGYEQYF.

There are a few counts of this clonotype. The rearrangement joins TRBV4-1 to TRBJ1-3, with 11 bases fitting TRBD1. Germline CDR1 reads MGHRA; CDR2 reads YSYEKL. CDR3 length: 16 residues. V dropped 4 bases and J dropped 6; count of bases not matched to a gene: 8. The CDR3 region is CASSLYPGQGVNTIYF. CDR3 bases: TGCGCCAGCAGCCTATATCCGGGACAGGGGGTAAACACCATATATTTT.

The V call is TRBV29-1, the J call TRBJ1-1; maybe TRBD1 (6 bases). V lost 4 bases and J 4 bases, leaving 7 bases between the germline ends. Germline loops: CDR1 SQVTM, CDR2 ANQGSEA. This CDR3 spans 11 amino acids. The CDR3 loop reads CSVVGGTEAFF. In DNA form, the CDR3 reads TGCAGCGTTGTAGGGGGCACTGAAGCTTTCTTT.

This clonotype has at least ten counts. The genes are TRBV30 and TRBJ2-3, with 7 bases identical to TRBD1. Unmatched junction bases numbered 5, after V lost 1 base and J lost 1 base. This CDR3 is built from 15 residues. CDR1 is GTSNPN, CDR2 SVGIG, per germline (reference sequence). CDR3 residues: CAWSGGGSGTDTQYF. In DNA, the CDR3 is TGTGCCTGGAGTGGAGGGGGCTCTGGCACAGATACGCAGTATTTT.

This clonotype turned up a few times. V gene TRBV21-1 combines with J gene TRBJ2-2; the table calls TRBD1, which could not be checked here. TRBV21-1 is given as a pseudogene. The CDR3 length is 16 residues. Here the CDR3 DNA reads TGTGCCAGCAGCACCCTAGACAGGGCGGGTACCGGGGAGCTGTTTTTT. Translation: CASSTLDRAGTGELFF.

This clonotype was observed many times. The CDR3 nucleotides are TGTGCCAGCAGTGACTCCGCCCGTCACACCGGGGAGCTGTTTTTT. Protein product: CASSDSARHTGELFF. This chain uses TRBV6-4 with TRBJ2-2; D gene unclear. Germline V gives CDR1 MRHNA, CDR2 SNTAGT. V shed 0 bases and J shed 3 bases, with 8 bases lying between them. The CDR3 is 15 amino acids.

This clonotype was seen many times. The chain combines TRBV6-1 with TRBJ2-1; 11 nucleotides agree with TRBD2. V lost 4 bases to trimming and J lost 4 bases; unmatched junction nucleotides: 6. The CDR3 is 16 amino acids. Germline V gene data show CDR1 as MNHNS and CDR2 as SASEGT. CDR3 residues: CASSGTLAGGYNEQFF. In nucleotides, the CDR3 is TGTGCCAGCAGTGGAACGCTAGCGGGGGGATACAATGAGCAGTTCTTC.

The chain couples TRBV12-3 or TRBV12-4 to TRBJ1-6, with D possibly matching TRBD1 (5 bases). The CDR3 consists of 15 residues. The ends were cut back, 6 bases at V and 7 bases at J, with 16 bases in the middle. The CDR3 region is CASRDTGTGNSPLHF. The CDR3 DNA sequence: TGTGCCAGCAGAGACACGGGGACGGGAAATTCACCCCTCCACTTT.

This clonotype came up a few times. The chain carries TRBV2 and TRBJ1-5, with D unresolved. Germline-derived CDR1 and CDR2 are SNHLY and FYNNEI. This CDR3 comprises 15 residues. Trimming cost V 1 base and J 3 bases, with 10 bases left between them. DNA of the CDR3: TGTGCCAGCAGTGAAGGGCAGACTCTCAATCAGCCCCAGCATTTT. The encoded protein is CASSEGQTLNQPQHF.

This clonotype was seen repeatedly, ten times or more. The V and J genes are TRBV5-1 and TRBJ1-4; tentatively, D is TRBD1 (5 bases). Germline loops: CDR1 SGHRS, CDR2 YFSETQ. This CDR3 is 16 amino acids long. V lost 2 bases and J lost 7, with 18 bases in between. CDR3 nucleotides: TGCGCCAGCAGCTTCGCCGGCCAGGGAGAGGGTGAAAAACTGTTTTTT. Its protein is CASSFAGQGEGEKLFF. Variable domain in full (rest from reference TRBV5-1 and TRBJ1-4): KAGVTQTPRYLIKTRGQQVTLSCSPISGHRSVSWYQQTPGQGLQFLFEYFSETQRNKGNFPGRFSGRQFSNSRSEMNVSTLELGDSALYLCASSFAGQGEGEKLFFGSGTQLSVL.

A few counts support this clonotype. The chain links TRBV3-1 to TRBJ1-5; the D gene is possibly TRBD1 (6 bases). The CDR3 covers 18 residues. V gave up 0 bases and J gave up 5 bases, with 20 bases separating them. Germline V CDR1 and CDR2: LGHDT, YNNKEL (reference sequence). The CDR3 spells CASSQDEGRDIGDQPQHF. Here the CDR3 DNA reads TGTGCCAGCAGCCAAGATGAGGGCCGGGACATTGGGGATCAGCCCCAGCATTTT. Complete variable domain (other parts from reference TRBV3-1 and TRBJ1-5): DTAVSQTPKYLVTQMGNDKSIKCEQNLGHDTMYWYKQDSKKFLKIMFSYNNKELIINETVPNRFSPKSPDKAHLNLHINSLELGDSAVYFCASSQDEGRDIGDQPQHFGDGTRLSIL.

There are many counts of this clonotype. The chain is built from TRBV12-3 or TRBV12-4 and TRBJ2-3; unclear D gene. The V gene lost 6 bases and the J gene lost 2 bases, with 15 bases spanning the gap. The CDR3 covers 15 residues. CDR3 amino acids: CASSQARAHTDTQYF. The DNA of the CDR3 is TGTGCCAGCAGCCAAGCCCGAGCGCACACAGATACGCAGTATTTT.

On this clonotype itself: A read error may be the cause here, since a much bigger clone is one base away. The genes are TRBV12-3 or TRBV12-4 and TRBJ2-1, with D unresolved. The CDR3 is 14 residues long. The CDR3 spells CASSLEATLGEQLF. The CDR3 region has the DNA TGTGCCAGCAGTTTAGAAGCGACCCTTGGTGAGCAGTTATTC.

This clonotype appeared many times. The chain carries TRBV12-3 or TRBV12-4 and TRBJ2-7; 8 positions agree with TRBD2. The CDR3 is made up of 11 amino acids. V gave up 3 bases and J gave up 10 bases; unmatched junction bases: 2. CDR3 nucleotide sequence: TGTGCCAGCAGTTTTAGCGGGGATCAGTACTTC. As protein: CASSFSGDQYF.

This clonotype was seen only a few times. This chain connects TRBV6-2 or TRBV6-3 to TRBJ1-2, with TRBD1 as a possible D gene (5 bases). Germline-derived CDR1 and CDR2 are MNHEY and SVGEGT. V dropped 4 bases and J dropped 4 bases, with 10 bases sitting between them. This CDR3 is 13 amino acids long. CDR3 sequence: CASSFGASYGYTF. CDR3 sequence (DNA): TGTGCCAGCAGTTTCGGGGCCTCCTATGGCTACACCTTC.

In its sample, this clonotype was seen many times. The V and J genes are TRBV5-1 and TRBJ2-1, with D hard to call. The germline gives CDR1 SGHRS, CDR2 YFSETQ. The CDR3 is 12 residues long. V shed 2 bases and J shed 10 bases, with 10 bases lying between them. CDR3 amino acids: CASSFMGAEQFF. Written as DNA, the CDR3 is TGCGCCAGCAGCTTTATGGGCGCAGAGCAGTTCTTC.

This clonotype occurred a few times. The chain employs TRBV7-2 and TRBJ2-1; possibly TRBD2 for D (6 bases). The germline gives CDR1 SGHTA, CDR2 FQGNSA. The CDR3 runs to 15 residues. V lost 6 bases, J lost 8 bases, and 20 bases lay in between. The CDR3 loop reads CASRTKDYTKDEQFF. The CDR3 nucleotides read TGTGCCAGCAGGACGAAGGACTACACGAAAGATGAGCAGTTCTTC. Together with reference TRBV7-2 and TRBJ2-1, the CDR3 gives the full variable domain: GAGVSQSPSNKVTEKGKDVELRCDPISGHTALYWYRQSLGQGLEFLIYFQGNSAPDKSGLPSDRFSAERTGGSVSTLTIQRTQQEDSAVYLCASRTKDYTKDEQFFGPGTRLTVL.

In this sample, this clonotype turned up many times. V and J are TRBV4-1 and TRBJ2-7; D is undetermined. There are 11 residues in the CDR3. Germline assignment: CDR1 MGHRA and CDR2 YSYEKL. V was shortened by 1 base and J by 4 bases, with 2 bases between the two germline ends. CDR3 amino acids: CASSQVYEQYF. CDR3 nucleotide sequence: TGCGCCAGCAGCCAAGTTTACGAGCAGTACTTC.

This clonotype has more than one count but fewer than ten. This chain links TRBV7-9 with TRBJ2-5, with no clear D. This CDR3 is 13 amino acids long. Germline V gene lookup returns CDR1 SEHNR and CDR2 FQNEAQ (reference sequence). Trimming removed 6 bases at V and 2 bases at J, with 10 bases between. The CDR3: CASSFSSQETQYF. CDR3 DNA: TGTGCCAGCAGTTTTAGTTCACAAGAGACCCAGTACTTC.

The table lists this clonotype with a few counts. CDR3 nucleotide sequence: TGCAGTGCTAGAAAGACCGGGACAGGGGCTACCACTGAAGCTTTCTTT. Its translation is CSARKTGTGATTEAFF. The chain links TRBV20-1 to TRBJ1-1; TRBD1 matches 10 bases. J gave up 4 bases and V 2 bases, and 10 bases lay outside the gene matches. In germline, CDR1 is DFQATT, CDR2 SNEGSKA (reference sequence). The CDR3 covers 16 residues.

This clonotype was picked up a small number of times. V usage is TRBV9 and J usage is TRBJ2-1; TRBD1 matches at 9 bases. V trimming: 3 bases; J trimming: 6 bases; junction bases outside the gene matches: 10. The germline gives CDR1 SGDLS, CDR2 YYNGEE. This CDR3 has 16 amino acids. The CDR3 protein is CASSDPTGGPPNEQFF. CDR3 sequence (DNA): TGTGCCAGCAGCGACCCAACAGGGGGCCCTCCCAATGAGCAGTTCTTC.

This clonotype has at least ten counts. The chain couples TRBV12-3 or TRBV12-4 to TRBJ1-5; D is undetermined. This CDR3 has 13 residues. With 1 base removed from V and 7 bases from J, the gap between germline ends came to 8 bases. CDR3 bases: TGTGCCAGCAGTTTAGGAGTAGGGCAGCCCCAGCATTTT. Amino acids: CASSLGVGQPQHF.

The chain joins TRBV20-1 to TRBJ2-2; D might be TRBD2 (5 bases). The CDR3 sequence is 13 residues long. The germline V and J ends were trimmed by 3 bases and 6 bases, with 11 bases remaining between them. The germline V gene encodes CDR1 DFQATT and CDR2 SNEGSKA (reference sequence). CDR3 region: CSASHGVAGELFF. The CDR3 nucleotides read TGCAGTGCTAGTCACGGGGTGGCCGGGGAGCTGTTTTTT.

This clonotype has a count of ten or more. V is TRBV4-1 and J is TRBJ2-3; tentatively, D is TRBD2 (6 bases). The CDR3 extends over 13 amino acids. Deletions cut 8 bases from V and 4 bases from J, with 13 bases between. Germline CDR1 MGHRA, CDR2 YSYEKL. CDR3 in amino acids: CASSRGVADTQYF. The CDR3 DNA follows: TGCGCCAGCTCCCGCGGGGTGGCAGATACGCAGTATTTT.